This T cell receptor beta chain emerged from a study of early stage breast cancer tumors. Profiled with immunoSEQ multiplex PCR; TCRdb holds only in-frame clones, not every one. The sample has around 60,000 clones, 70% to 80% seen once. CDR1 and CDR2 from the germline V gene are SGDLS and YYNGEE. This CDR3 region has 14 residues. V lost 0 bases and J 6 bases, leaving 13 bases between the germline ends. General study findings and limits: Enriched TCRB sequences shared across patients were mostly commonly generated sequences.

Details on this clone: The antigen remains unidentified.

Material for sequencing was blood. The TCR originated in a person aged 25 to 40 with breast cancer. This chain uses TRBV9 with TRBJ2-7, with D possibly matching TRBD1 (8 bases). For the CDR3, the DNA is TGTGCCAGCAGCGTAGGCTACAGGGGGGGCGAGCAGTACTTC. Amino acids: CASSVGYRGGEQYF.